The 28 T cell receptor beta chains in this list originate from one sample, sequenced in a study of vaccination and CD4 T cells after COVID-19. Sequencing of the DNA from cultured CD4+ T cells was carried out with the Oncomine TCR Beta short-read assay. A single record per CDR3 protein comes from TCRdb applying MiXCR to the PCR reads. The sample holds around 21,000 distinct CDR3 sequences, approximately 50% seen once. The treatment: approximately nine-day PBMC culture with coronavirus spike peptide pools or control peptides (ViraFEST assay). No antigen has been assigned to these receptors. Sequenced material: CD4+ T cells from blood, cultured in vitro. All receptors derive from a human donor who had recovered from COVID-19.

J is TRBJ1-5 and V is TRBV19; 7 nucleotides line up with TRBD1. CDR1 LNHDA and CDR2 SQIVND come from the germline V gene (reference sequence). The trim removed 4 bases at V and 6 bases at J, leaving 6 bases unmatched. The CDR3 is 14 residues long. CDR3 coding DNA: TGTGCCAGTAGTACACAGGGGTCGATTCAGCCCCAGCATTTT. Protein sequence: CASSTQGSIQPQHF.

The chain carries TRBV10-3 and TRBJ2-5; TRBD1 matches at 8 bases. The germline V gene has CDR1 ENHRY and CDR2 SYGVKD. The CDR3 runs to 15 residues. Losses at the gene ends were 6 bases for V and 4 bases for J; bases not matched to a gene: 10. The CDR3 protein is CAISSVATGAETQYF. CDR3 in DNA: TGTGCCATCAGCTCCGTGGCGACAGGGGCAGAGACCCAGTACTTC.

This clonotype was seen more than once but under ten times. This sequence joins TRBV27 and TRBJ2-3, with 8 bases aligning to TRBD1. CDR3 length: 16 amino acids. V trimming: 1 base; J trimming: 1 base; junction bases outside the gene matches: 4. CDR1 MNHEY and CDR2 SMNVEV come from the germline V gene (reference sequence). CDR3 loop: CASSLFGTGRTDTQYF. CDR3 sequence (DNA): TGTGCCAGCAGTTTATTCGGGACAGGCCGCACAGATACGCAGTATTTT.

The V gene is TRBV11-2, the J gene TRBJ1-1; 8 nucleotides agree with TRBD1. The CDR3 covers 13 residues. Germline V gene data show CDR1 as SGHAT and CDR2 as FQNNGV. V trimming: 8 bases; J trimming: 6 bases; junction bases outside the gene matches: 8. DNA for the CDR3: TGTGCCAGCGGCCGACAGGGGATCTCTGAAGCTTTCTTT. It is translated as CASGRQGISEAFF.

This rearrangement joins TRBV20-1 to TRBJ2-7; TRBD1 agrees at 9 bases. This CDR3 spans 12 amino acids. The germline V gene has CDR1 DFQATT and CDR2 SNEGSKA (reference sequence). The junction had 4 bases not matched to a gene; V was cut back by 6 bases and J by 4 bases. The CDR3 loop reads CSAGDRDYEQYF. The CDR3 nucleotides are TGCAGTGCCGGGGACAGGGATTACGAGCAGTACTTC.

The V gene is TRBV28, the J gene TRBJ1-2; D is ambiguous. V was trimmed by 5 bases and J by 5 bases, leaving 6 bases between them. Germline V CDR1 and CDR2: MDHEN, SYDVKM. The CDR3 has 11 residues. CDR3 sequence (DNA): TGTGCCAGCAGTCACTCATATGGCTACACCTTC. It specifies CASSHSYGYTF.

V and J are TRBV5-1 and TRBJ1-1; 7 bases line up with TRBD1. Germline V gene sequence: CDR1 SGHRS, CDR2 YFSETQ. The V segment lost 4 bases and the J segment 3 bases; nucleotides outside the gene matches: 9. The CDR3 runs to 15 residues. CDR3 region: CASSKLQGFDTEAFF. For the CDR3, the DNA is TGCGCCAGCAGCAAATTACAGGGGTTCGACACTGAAGCTTTCTTT.

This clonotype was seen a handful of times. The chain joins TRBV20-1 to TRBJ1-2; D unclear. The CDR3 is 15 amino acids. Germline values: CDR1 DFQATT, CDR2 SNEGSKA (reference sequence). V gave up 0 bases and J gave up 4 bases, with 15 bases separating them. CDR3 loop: CSARDQAGAIYGYTF. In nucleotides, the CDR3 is TGCAGTGCTAGAGATCAGGCAGGCGCCATCTATGGCTACACCTTC.

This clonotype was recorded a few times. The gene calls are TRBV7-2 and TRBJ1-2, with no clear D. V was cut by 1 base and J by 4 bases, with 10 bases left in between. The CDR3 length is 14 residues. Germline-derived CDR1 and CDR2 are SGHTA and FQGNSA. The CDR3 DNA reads TGTGCCAGCAGCTTAGGGCAGGCAGGCTATGGCTACACCTTC. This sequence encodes CASSLGQAGYGYTF. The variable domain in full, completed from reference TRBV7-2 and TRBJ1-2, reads GAGVSQSPSNKVTEKGKDVELRCDPISGHTALYWYRQSLGQGLEFLIYFQGNSAPDKSGLPSDRFSAERTGGSVSTLTIQRTQQEDSAVYLCASSLGQAGYGYTFGSGTRLTVV.

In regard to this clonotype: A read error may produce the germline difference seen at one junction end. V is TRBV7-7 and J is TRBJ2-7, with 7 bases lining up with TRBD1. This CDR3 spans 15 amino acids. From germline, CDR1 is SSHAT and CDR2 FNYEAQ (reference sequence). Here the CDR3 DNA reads TGTGCTAGCAGCTTACAACCGACAGGGACCCACGAGCAGTACTTC. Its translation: CASSLQPTGTHEQYF.

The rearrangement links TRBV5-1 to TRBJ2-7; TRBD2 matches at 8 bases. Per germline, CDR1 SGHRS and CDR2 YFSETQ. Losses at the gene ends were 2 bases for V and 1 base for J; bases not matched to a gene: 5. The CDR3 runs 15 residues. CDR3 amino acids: CASSLETSGSYEQYF. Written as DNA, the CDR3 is TGCGCCAGCAGCTTAGAAACTAGCGGATCCTACGAGCAGTACTTC.

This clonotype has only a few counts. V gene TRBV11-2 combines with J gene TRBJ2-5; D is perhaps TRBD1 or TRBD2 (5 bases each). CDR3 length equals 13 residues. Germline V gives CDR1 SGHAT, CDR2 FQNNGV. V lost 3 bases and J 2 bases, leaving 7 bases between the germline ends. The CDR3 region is CASSFGTQETQYF. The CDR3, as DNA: TGTGCCAGCAGCTTCGGGACGCAAGAGACCCAGTACTTC. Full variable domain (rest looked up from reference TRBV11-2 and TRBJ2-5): EAGVAQSPRYKIIEKRQSVAFWCNPISGHATLYWYQQILGQGPKLLIQFQNNGVVDDSQLPKDRFSAERLKGVDSTLKIQPAKLEDSAVYLCASSFGTQETQYFGPGTRLLVL.

The CDR3 spells CASSSEYEQYF. In DNA form, the CDR3 reads TGTGCCAGCAGCTCGGAATACGAGCAGTACTTC. The chain links TRBV11-3 to TRBJ2-7, with D uncertain. Germline loops: CDR1 SGHNT, CDR2 YENEEA. The ends were cut back, 4 bases at V and 4 bases at J, with 5 bases in the middle. This CDR3 region has 11 residues.

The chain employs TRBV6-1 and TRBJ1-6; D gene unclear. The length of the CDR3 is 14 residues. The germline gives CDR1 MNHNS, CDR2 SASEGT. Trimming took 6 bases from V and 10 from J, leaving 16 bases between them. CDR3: CASSIRRGGSPLHF. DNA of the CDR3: TGTGCCAGCAGCATCCGACGGGGAGGGTCACCCCTCCACTTT.

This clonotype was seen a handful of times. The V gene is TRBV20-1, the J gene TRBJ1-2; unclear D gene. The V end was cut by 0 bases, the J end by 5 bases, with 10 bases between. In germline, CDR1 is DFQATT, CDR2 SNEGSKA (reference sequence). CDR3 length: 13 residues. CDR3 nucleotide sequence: TGCAGTGCTAGAGATTTTCGGCGTTATGGCTACACCTTC. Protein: CSARDFRRYGYTF.

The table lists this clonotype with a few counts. The CDR3 loop is CASSLQGSGQETQYF. In DNA, the CDR3 is TGTGCCAGCAGCTTGCAGGGGAGCGGACAAGAGACCCAGTACTTC. The chain has TRBV7-2 and TRBJ2-5; maybe TRBD1 (6 bases). Trimming left V 3 bases short and J 2 bases short, with 13 bases between. Germline V CDR1 and CDR2: SGHTA, FQGNSA. This CDR3 region has 15 residues. The complete variable domain, with remaining parts taken from reference TRBV7-2 and TRBJ2-5, reads GAGVSQSPSNKVTEKGKDVELRCDPISGHTALYWYRQSLGQGLEFLIYFQGNSAPDKSGLPSDRFSAERTGGSVSTLTIQRTQQEDSAVYLCASSLQGSGQETQYFGPGTRLLVL.

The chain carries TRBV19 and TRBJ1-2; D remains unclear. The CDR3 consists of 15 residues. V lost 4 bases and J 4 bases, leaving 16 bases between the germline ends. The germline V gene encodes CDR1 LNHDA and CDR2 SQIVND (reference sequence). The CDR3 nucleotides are TGTGCCAGTAGTACCCCTACCGTTACCCGCTATGGCTACACCTTC. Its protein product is CASSTPTVTRYGYTF. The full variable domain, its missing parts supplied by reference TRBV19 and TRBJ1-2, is DGGITQSPKYLFRKEGQNVTLSCEQNLNHDAMYWYRQDPGQGLRLIYYSQIVNDFQKGDIAEGYSVSREKKESFPLTVTSAQKNPTAFYLCASSTPTVTRYGYTFGSGTRLTVV.

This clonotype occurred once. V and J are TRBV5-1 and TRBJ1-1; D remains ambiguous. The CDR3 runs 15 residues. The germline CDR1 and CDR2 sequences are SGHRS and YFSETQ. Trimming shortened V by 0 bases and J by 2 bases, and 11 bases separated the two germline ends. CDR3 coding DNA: TGCGCCAGCAGCTTGGCCGGGCGGAGTAACACTGAAGCTTTCTTT. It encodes CASSLAGRSNTEAFF.

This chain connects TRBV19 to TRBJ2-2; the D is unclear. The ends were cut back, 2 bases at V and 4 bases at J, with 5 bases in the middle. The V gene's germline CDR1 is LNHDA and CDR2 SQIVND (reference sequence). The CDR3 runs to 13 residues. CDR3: CASSIRRTGELFF. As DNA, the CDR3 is TGTGCCAGTAGTATAAGACGCACCGGGGAGCTGTTTTTT.

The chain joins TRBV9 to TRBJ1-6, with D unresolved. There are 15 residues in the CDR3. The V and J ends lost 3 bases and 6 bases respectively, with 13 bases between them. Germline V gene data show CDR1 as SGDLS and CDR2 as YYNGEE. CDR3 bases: TGTGCCAGCAGCGAAGACCCACTCATTAATTCACCCCTCCACTTT. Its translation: CASSEDPLINSPLHF.

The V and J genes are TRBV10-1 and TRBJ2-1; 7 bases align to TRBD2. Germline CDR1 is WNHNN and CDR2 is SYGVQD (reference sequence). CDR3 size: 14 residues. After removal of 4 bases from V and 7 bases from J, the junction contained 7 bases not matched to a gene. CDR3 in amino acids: CASSARGVGNEQFF. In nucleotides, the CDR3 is TGCGCCAGCAGTGCCCGGGGGGTAGGGAATGAGCAGTTCTTC.

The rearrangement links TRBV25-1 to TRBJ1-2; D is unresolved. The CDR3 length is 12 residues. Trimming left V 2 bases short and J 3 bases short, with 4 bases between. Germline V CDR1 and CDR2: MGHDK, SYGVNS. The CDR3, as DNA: TGTGCCAGCAGTGAACAGTACTATGGCTACACCTTC. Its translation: CASSEQYYGYTF.

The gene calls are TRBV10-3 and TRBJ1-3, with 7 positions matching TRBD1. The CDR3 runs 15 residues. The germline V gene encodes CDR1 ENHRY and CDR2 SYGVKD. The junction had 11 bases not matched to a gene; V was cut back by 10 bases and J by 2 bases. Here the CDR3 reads CATTNRGPPGNTIYF. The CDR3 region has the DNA TGTGCCACCACCAACAGGGGACCTCCTGGAAACACCATATATTTT.

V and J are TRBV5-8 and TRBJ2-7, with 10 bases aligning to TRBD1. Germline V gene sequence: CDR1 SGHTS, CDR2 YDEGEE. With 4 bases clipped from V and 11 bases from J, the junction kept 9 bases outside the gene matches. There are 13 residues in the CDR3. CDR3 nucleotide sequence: TGTGCCAGCAGCCCTGGGAGGGGACAGGGGAAGTACTTC. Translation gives CASSPGRGQGKYF.

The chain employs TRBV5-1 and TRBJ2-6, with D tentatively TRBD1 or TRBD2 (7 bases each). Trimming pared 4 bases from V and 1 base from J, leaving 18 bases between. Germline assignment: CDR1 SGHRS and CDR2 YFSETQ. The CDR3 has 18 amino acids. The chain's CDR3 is CASSLGGTDNSGANVLTF. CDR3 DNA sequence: TGCGCCAGCAGCCTGGGGGGGACAGATAATTCTGGGGCCAACGTCCTGACTTTC. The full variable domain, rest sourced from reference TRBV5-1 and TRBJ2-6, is KAGVTQTPRYLIKTRGQQVTLSCSPISGHRSVSWYQQTPGQGLQFLFEYFSETQRNKGNFPGRFSGRQFSNSRSEMNVSTLELGDSALYLCASSLGGTDNSGANVLTFGAGSRLTVL.

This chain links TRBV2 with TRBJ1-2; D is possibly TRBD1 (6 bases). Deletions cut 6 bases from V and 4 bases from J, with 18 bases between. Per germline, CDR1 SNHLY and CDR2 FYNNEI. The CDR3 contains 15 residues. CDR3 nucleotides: TGTGCCAGCAGCGTAGGACAGACCTACCTCTATGGCTACACCTTC. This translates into CASSVGQTYLYGYTF.

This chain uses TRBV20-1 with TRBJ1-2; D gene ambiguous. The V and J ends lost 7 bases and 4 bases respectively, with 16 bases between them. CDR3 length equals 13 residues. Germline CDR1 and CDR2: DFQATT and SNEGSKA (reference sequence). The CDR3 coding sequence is TGCAGTGTGCCGCTGGATGCGGGCTATGGCTACACCTTC. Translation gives CSVPLDAGYGYTF.

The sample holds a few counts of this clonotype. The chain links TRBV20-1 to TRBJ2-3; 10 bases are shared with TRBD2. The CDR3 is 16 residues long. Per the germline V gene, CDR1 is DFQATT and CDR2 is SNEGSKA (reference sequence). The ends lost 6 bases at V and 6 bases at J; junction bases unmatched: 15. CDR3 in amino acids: CSAPSTTSGIVDTQYF. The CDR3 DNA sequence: TGCAGTGCCCCCAGCACCACTAGCGGGATAGTGGATACGCAGTATTTT.